The TCR beta chain under discussion was sequenced for a study of T cell responses to AZD1222 COVID-19 vaccine. Study findings and constraints: Unmutated variant regions are reportedly targeted by nearly half of spike-specific TCRs. The study found vaccine-associated CD4 TCRs spanning spike, dominant at 160-218 and 743-854.

On this clone itself: Its specificity is unknown.

This table comes from immunoSEQ multiplex PCR, and its TCRdb copy is limited to in-frame clones, with some not included. The sample carries 95,000 to 150,000 clones, about nine tenths recorded once. V lost 4 bases and J 0 bases, leaving 13 bases between the germline ends. Germline V gives CDR1 ENHRY, CDR2 SYGVKD. The CDR3 is made up of 16 amino acids. Sequenced here: peripheral blood, sampled 28 days after the second AZD1222 dose. V usage is TRBV10-3 and J usage is TRBJ1-3, with D perhaps TRBD1 (5 bases). The receptor comes from an adult who received the AZD1222 COVID-19 vaccine. CDR3 DNA: TGTGCCATCAGTGTTAGGGACGTTGACTCTGGAAACACCATATATTTT. Its protein product is CAISVRDVDSGNTIYF.